The T cell receptor beta chain described here comes from a study of blood T cell repertoires in COVID-19. Study-level background: The analysed material was cDNA or gDNA that came from T cells, B-cell-depleted T cells, or PBMCs.

This CDR3 is 14 amino acids long. Germline V gene data show CDR1 as DFQATT and CDR2 as SNEGSKA (reference sequence). V lost 3 bases, J lost 3 bases, and 12 bases lay in between. Only in-frame clones appear in the TCRdb table, and some are missing; sequencing was by immunoSEQ multiplex PCR. The sample lists about 150,000 clones, 90% occurring once. V usage is TRBV20-1 and J usage is TRBJ1-5; TRBD1 might be the D (6 bases). This TCR came from a man aged 45-65 years with acute or convalescent COVID-19. The specimen sequenced was peripheral blood. The CDR3, as DNA: TGCAGTGCTAGTACAGGGATCCTCAATCAGCCCCAGCATTTT. Amino acid sequence: CSASTGILNQPQHF.